This T cell receptor beta chain is drawn from a study of Graves' ophthalmopathy and Graves' hyperthyroidism. This clonotype was found many times. Amplification targeted the TCR beta CDR3 regions, with RNA transcripts as the source material. Investigators did first-round RT-PCR with HTBI primers, then second-round multiplex PCR. MiXCR was run by TCRdb on the multiplex PCR reads, yielding one entry per CDR3 protein. The sample shows 400,000 or so distinct CDR3 sequences, roughly 17% of them seen only once. The CDR3 covers 15 residues. Germline CDR1 and CDR2: MNHEY and SVGAGI. Trimming removed 5 bases from V and 3 bases from J; junction bases left unmatched: 6.

Sequencing was done on a sample of peripheral blood. The TCR comes from an adult woman with stable Graves' hyperthyroidism. The chain recombines TRBV6-5 with TRBJ1-5; 8 bases are a match to TRBD1. As DNA, the CDR3 is TGTGCCAGCAGTAGGGTGGACAGGGACAATCAGCCCCAGCATTTT. Encoded protein: CASSRVDRDNQPQHF.